This T cell receptor (beta chain) was profiled in a study of control samples from healthy donors and cancer patients. The repertoire was sequenced with immunoSEQ multiplex PCR; TCRdb's copy has only in-frame clones and lacks some. Of roughly 200,000 clones listed, roughly 94% are singletons. Germline values: CDR1 SGDLS, CDR2 YYNGEE. The CDR3 runs 13 residues. The V segment lost 7 bases and the J segment 9 bases; nucleotides outside the gene matches: 6. This sequence joins TRBV9 and TRBJ2-1, with TRBD2 matching 11 bases. The sample consisted of blood. This TCR came from a man aged 45-60 years in good health. This chain's CDR3 is CASRGTSGGEQFF. The DNA of the CDR3 is TGTGCCAGCCGAGGGACTAGCGGCGGTGAGCAGTTCTTC. The whole variable domain, filled in from reference TRBV9 and TRBJ2-1, reads DSGVTQTPKHLITATGQRVTLRCSPRSGDLSVYWYQQSLDQGLQFLIQYYNGEERAKGNILERFSAQQFPDLHSELNLSSLELGDSALYFCASRGTSGGEQFFGPGTRLTVL.